The clone carrying this TCR beta chain was detected a few times. The sample is drawn from a study of type 1 and type 2 diabetes patients. Study-level information: Donors were type 1 diabetes, type 2 diabetes, or nondiabetic controls. Across the study, some 20 million paired-end reads were produced.

Genomic DNA was the PCR template. Amplification of the beta chain CDR3 used 30 forward and 13 reverse multiplex primers. TCRdb re-called the multiplex PCR reads through MiXCR, storing one row per CDR3 protein. This table has 280,000 or so distinct CDR3 sequences, 40% to 50% appearing once. Donors had no other autoimmune disease or infection in four weeks. Germline V gene lookup returns CDR1 SGHVS and CDR2 FQNEAQ. This CDR3 contains 12 residues. V lost 2 bases to trimming and J lost 12 bases, with 13 bases between them. The chain uses TRBV7-8 and TRBJ1-2; D remains unclear. The TCR originated in a man aged 18 to 30 with type 2 diabetes. What was sequenced was peripheral blood mononuclear cells (PBMCs). CDR3 coding DNA: TGTGCCAGCAGCTTATGGGAGGGTCAAGACACCTTC. It encodes CASSLWEGQDTF.